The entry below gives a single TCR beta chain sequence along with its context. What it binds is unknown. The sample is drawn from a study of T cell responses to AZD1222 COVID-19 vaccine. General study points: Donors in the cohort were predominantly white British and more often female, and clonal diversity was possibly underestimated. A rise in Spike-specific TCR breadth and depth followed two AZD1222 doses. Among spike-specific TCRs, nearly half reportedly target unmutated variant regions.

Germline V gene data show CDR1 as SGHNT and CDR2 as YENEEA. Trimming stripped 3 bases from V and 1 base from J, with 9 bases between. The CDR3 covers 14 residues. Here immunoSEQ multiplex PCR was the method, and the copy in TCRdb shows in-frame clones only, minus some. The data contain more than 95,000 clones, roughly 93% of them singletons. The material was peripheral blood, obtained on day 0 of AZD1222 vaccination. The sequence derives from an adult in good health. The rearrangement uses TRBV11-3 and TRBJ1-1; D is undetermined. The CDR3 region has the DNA TGTGCCAGCAGCTTCAGCCGGGGGAACACTGAAGCTTTCTTT. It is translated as CASSFSRGNTEAFF.